This entry is about one T cell receptor (beta chain). The sample is drawn from a study of cytomegalovirus exposure and HLA in healthy donors. About the research overall: HLA-typed donors contributed 80 million to 85 million unique TCRs, which were held in an early data release.

V shed 5 bases and J shed 0 bases, with 7 bases lying between them. The germline V gene encodes CDR1 SGHTA and CDR2 FQGNSA. The CDR3 runs to 14 residues. The PCR ran on 60 Vbeta and 13 Jbeta primers. Libraries were prepared by immunoSEQ multiplex PCR; TCRdb keeps only in-frame clonotypes and omits some of them. This table has about 110,000 clones, less than 80% appearing once. This TCR derives from a woman aged 50 to 65 in good health and CMV-seropositive. The V gene is TRBV7-2, the J gene TRBJ1-4; D uncertain. The sample comprised PBMCs. The CDR3 loop reads CASSLSATNEKLFF. DNA of the CDR3: TGTGCCAGCAGCCTGAGTGCAACTAATGAAAAACTGTTTTTT.